The entry below describes one T cell receptor beta chain. Antigen: not known. Between the trimmed V and J ends, which lost 0 bases and 2 bases, there was a span of 10 bases. There are 15 residues in the CDR3. Germline lookup yields CDR1 KGHSH and CDR2 LQKENI. This sample stems from a study of PD-1 blockade in classical Hodgkin lymphoma. Whole-study results and caveats: There was a significant rise in CD4+ TCR diversity by C4D1, with no such rise for CD8+. Patients with a complete response exhibited baseline diversity comparable to newly diagnosed patients.

Time point noted: cycle 4 day 1 (C4D1), after six to seven weeks of nivolumab. Relapses following autologous stem cell transplantation were seen in all patients, with brentuximab vedotin exposure varying. CD4+ T cells were purified from thawed PBMCs by negative selection. The protocol was immunoSEQ multiplex PCR, while the TCRdb copy is restricted to in-frame clones and leaves out a portion. The sample contains about 21,000 clones, around three quarters of which appear only once. This material consisted of CD4+ T cells from blood, taken before the fourth cycle of nivolumab. The TCR comes from a human donor with classical Hodgkin lymphoma. The V call is TRBV18, the J call TRBJ2-5; no definite D call. The chain's CDR3 is CASSPPNEQQETQYF. CDR3 bases: TGTGCCAGCTCACCACCGAACGAGCAGCAAGAGACCCAGTACTTC.